This entry lists 10 T cell receptor beta chains sequenced from one sample in a study of blood T cell repertoires in COVID-19. Here immunoSEQ multiplex PCR was the method, and the copy in TCRdb shows in-frame clones only, minus some. The repertoire holds fewer than 500,000 clones, around nine tenths seen once, with 1.5% to 2% in the top ten. The specimen was PBMCs or T cells enriched from blood (not recorded which). The receptors originated from a woman aged 18 to 35 with acute COVID-19.

This chain's CDR3 is CASSYQGVEQFF. The DNA for the CDR3 is TGTGCCAGCAGTTACCAGGGCGTTGAGCAGTTCTTC. This rearrangement joins TRBV27 to TRBJ2-1; D might be TRBD1 (5 bases). CDR1 and CDR2 from the germline V gene are MNHEY and SMNVEV (reference sequence). The CDR3 extends over 12 amino acids. Trimming took 4 bases from V and 9 from J, leaving 10 bases between them.

The chain joins TRBV12-5 to TRBJ1-1; 7 bases line up with TRBD1. Looked up from germline, CDR1 is LGHNT and CDR2 is FRNRAP. CDR3 length: 15 residues. Trimming at V came to 5 bases and at J to 5 bases, leaving 11 bases not matched to a gene. CDR3 sequence reads: CASGHLQGRKTEAFF. Here the CDR3 DNA reads TGTGCTAGTGGTCACTTACAGGGGAGAAAAACTGAAGCTTTCTTT.

This CDR3 reads CASSLGAGFQETQYF. DNA for the CDR3: TGCGCCAGCAGCTTGGGGGCGGGATTCCAAGAGACCCAGTACTTC. The chain joins TRBV5-1 to TRBJ2-5; the D gene is possibly TRBD2 (6 bases). The V end was cut by 0 bases, the J end by 1 base, with 10 bases between. CDR1 and CDR2 from the germline V gene are SGHRS and YFSETQ. This CDR3 comprises 15 residues.

This sequence joins TRBV7-9 and TRBJ1-5, with 10 bases that match TRBD1. Germline V lookup: CDR1 SEHNR, CDR2 FQNEAQ (reference sequence). The CDR3 extends over 16 amino acids. The J segment lost 5 bases and the V segment lost 3 bases, leaving 7 bases of the junction unmatched. Here the CDR3 DNA reads TGTGCCAGCAGCTTGGGGACAGGGGCCGCGGATCAGCCCCAGCATTTT. Translated: CASSLGTGAADQPQHF. The full variable domain, completed using reference TRBV7-9 and TRBJ1-5, is DTGVSQNPRHKITKRGQNVTFRCDPISEHNRLYWYRQTLGQGPEFLTYFQNEAQLEKSRLLSDRFSAERPKGSFSTLEIQRTEQGDSAMYLCASSLGTGAADQPQHFGDGTRLSIL.

The CDR3 DNA reads TGTGCCAGCAGTGTACTGGGTTCGGGCACTGAAGCTTTCTTT. Protein sequence: CASSVLGSGTEAFF. The chain uses TRBV27 and TRBJ1-1; D not resolved. With 5 bases removed from V and 4 bases from J, the gap between germline ends came to 14 bases. The CDR3 length is 14 residues. Germline CDR1 MNHEY, CDR2 SMNVEV (reference sequence).

This clone appeared once. V usage is TRBV7-3 and J usage is TRBJ1-3; no firm D call. The CDR3 has 15 amino acids. The germline V gene encodes CDR1 SGHTA and CDR2 FQGTGA. Trimming pared 6 bases from V and 3 bases from J, leaving 15 bases between. This chain's CDR3 is CASSRAGGNGNTIYF. In DNA, the CDR3 is TGTGCCAGCAGTCGAGCCGGAGGGAATGGAAACACCATATATTTT.

The V call is TRBV19, the J call TRBJ1-3; no definite D call. The CDR3 runs 16 residues. CDR1 is LNHDA, CDR2 SQIVND, per germline (reference sequence). Trimming stripped 7 bases from V and 4 bases from J, with 20 bases between. This chain's CDR3 is CASTPIQRAYGNTIYF. The CDR3 region has the DNA TGTGCCAGTACCCCCATTCAGCGAGCATACGGAAACACCATATATTTT.

This clone was seen a handful of times. The rearrangement joins TRBV9 to TRBJ2-1, with D possibly matching TRBD2 (6 bases). With 0 bases removed from V and 6 bases from J, the gap between germline ends came to 10 bases. In germline, CDR1 is SGDLS, CDR2 YYNGEE. The CDR3 length is 14 residues. For the CDR3, the DNA is TGTGCCAGCAGCGTAGCGGGAGTTGGCAATGAGCAGTTCTTC. Translating it yields CASSVAGVGNEQFF.

The chain recombines TRBV3-1 (or the pseudogene TRBV3-2) with TRBJ2-7, with D perhaps matching TRBD2 (5 bases). Trimming took off 4 bases at V and 3 bases at J, with 10 bases between the two ends. In germline, CDR1 is LGHDT, CDR2 YNNKEL (reference sequence). The CDR3 length is 13 residues. The CDR3 protein is CASSLYGVYEQYF. The CDR3 nucleotides are TGTGCCAGCAGCCTATACGGGGTCTACGAGCAGTACTTC.

The genes are TRBV3-1 (or the pseudogene TRBV3-2) and TRBJ2-5; TRBD2 aligns across 8 bases. This CDR3 is built from 18 residues. The V and J ends lost 1 base and 2 bases, in that order; junction bases with no gene match: 12. Germline loops: CDR1 LGHDT, CDR2 YNNKEL (reference sequence). CDR3: CASSQGAVTSGWQETQYF. DNA of the CDR3: TGTGCCAGCAGCCAAGGGGCCGTTACTAGCGGTTGGCAAGAGACCCAGTACTTC.